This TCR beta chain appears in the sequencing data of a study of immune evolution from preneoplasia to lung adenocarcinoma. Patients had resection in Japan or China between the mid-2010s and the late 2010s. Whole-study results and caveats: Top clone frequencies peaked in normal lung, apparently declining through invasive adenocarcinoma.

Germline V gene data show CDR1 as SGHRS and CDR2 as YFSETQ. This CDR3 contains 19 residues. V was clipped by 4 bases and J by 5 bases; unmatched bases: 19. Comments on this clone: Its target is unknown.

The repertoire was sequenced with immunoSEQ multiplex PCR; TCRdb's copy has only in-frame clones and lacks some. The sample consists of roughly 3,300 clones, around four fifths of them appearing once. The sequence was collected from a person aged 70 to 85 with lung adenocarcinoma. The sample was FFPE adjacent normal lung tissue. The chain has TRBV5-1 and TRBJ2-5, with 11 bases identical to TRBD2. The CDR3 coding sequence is TGCGCCAGCAGCACGGGAGTCCGTCCGACTAGCGGGGAGGGGGAGACCCAGTACTTC. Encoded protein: CASSTGVRPTSGEGETQYF. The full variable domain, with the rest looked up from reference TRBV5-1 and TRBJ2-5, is KAGVTQTPRYLIKTRGQQVTLSCSPISGHRSVSWYQQTPGQGLQFLFEYFSETQRNKGNFPGRFSGRQFSNSRSEMNVSTLELGDSALYLCASSTGVRPTSGEGETQYFGPGTRLLVL.